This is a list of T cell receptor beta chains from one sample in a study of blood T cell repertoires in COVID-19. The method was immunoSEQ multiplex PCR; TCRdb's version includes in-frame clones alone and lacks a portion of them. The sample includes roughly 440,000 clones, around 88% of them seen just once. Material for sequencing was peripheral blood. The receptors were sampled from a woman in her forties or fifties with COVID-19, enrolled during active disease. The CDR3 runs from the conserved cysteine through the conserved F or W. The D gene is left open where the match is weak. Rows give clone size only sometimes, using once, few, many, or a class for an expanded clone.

CDR3 DNA: TGTGCCAGCAGCCCGGTGGGAGACCAGAACACTGAAGCTTTCTTT; CDR3 protein: CASSPVGDQNTEAFF; D gene: NA; J gene: TRBJ1-1; clone size: NA; V gene: TRBV7-6
CDR3 DNA: TGTGCCAGCAGCTTGGAGATGAGCTCTGGAAACACCATATATTTT; CDR3 protein: CASSLEMSSGNTIYF; D gene: NA; J gene: TRBJ1-3; clone size: NA; V gene: TRBV7-2
CDR3 DNA: TGTGCCACCAGTGATCCCCGGGACAGGGAAGGGAACACTGAAGCTTTCTTT; CDR3 protein: CATSDPRDREGNTEAFF; D gene: TRBD1; J gene: TRBJ1-1; clone size: NA; V gene: TRBV24-1
CDR3 DNA: TGTGCCAGCACAGCGGGTCCCGCCTACGAGCAGTACTTC; CDR3 protein: CASTAGPAYEQYF; D gene: NA; J gene: TRBJ2-7; clone size: NA; V gene: TRBV25-1
CDR3 DNA: TGTGCCAGCAGTGGGTTAGCGGATTCCTACAATGAGCAGTTCTTC; CDR3 protein: CASSGLADSYNEQFF; D gene: NA; J gene: TRBJ2-1; clone size: once; V gene: TRBV27
CDR3 DNA: TGTGCCAGCAGTCAATATGGGGGGGACCCCACCGGGGAGCTGTTTTTT; CDR3 protein: CASSQYGGDPTGELFF; D gene: TRBD2; J gene: TRBJ2-2; clone size: NA; V gene: TRBV2
CDR3 DNA: TGCGCCAGCAGCTTGGCCAAGACAGGGATCGCCTACGAGCAGTACTTC; CDR3 protein: CASSLAKTGIAYEQYF; D gene: TRBD1; J gene: TRBJ2-7; clone size: NA; V gene: TRBV5-1
CDR3 DNA: TGCGCCAGCAGCCAGGGCCCGATGGAAAAACTGTTTTTT; CDR3 protein: CASSQGPMEKLFF; D gene: NA; J gene: TRBJ1-4; clone size: NA; V gene: TRBV4-1
CDR3 DNA: TGTGCCAGCAGTGACTCGAGGGAGCGGGGGGCCATCAATGAGCAGTTCTTC; CDR3 protein: CASSDSRERGAINEQFF; D gene: TRBD2; J gene: TRBJ2-1; clone size: NA; V gene: TRBV6-4
CDR3 DNA: TGTGCCAGTAGTCACAGGGGGCGGAACACTGAAGCTTTCTTT; CDR3 protein: CASSHRGRNTEAFF; D gene: TRBD1; J gene: TRBJ1-1; clone size: NA; V gene: TRBV19
CDR3 DNA: TGCGCCAGCAGCTCAAGGACAGGCTCACCTTCCTACGAGCAGTACTTC; CDR3 protein: CASSSRTGSPSYEQYF; D gene: TRBD1; J gene: TRBJ2-7; clone size: few; V gene: TRBV5-1
CDR3 DNA: TGTGCCAGCAGCTTAGGACAGGCCCCTGGTCAGCCCCAGCATTTT; CDR3 protein: CASSLGQAPGQPQHF; D gene: NA; J gene: TRBJ1-5; clone size: once; V gene: TRBV7-2
CDR3 DNA: TGCGCCAGCAGCCAACAGAGTTCGAACACTGAAGCTTTCTTT; CDR3 protein: CASSQQSSNTEAFF; D gene: NA; J gene: TRBJ1-1; clone size: NA; V gene: TRBV5-1
CDR3 DNA: TGTGCCAGTAGTATCCCCATCGGGACAGGGGGAAGGTGGTTGAACACTGAAGCTTTCTTT; CDR3 protein: CASSIPIGTGGRWLNTEAFF; D gene: TRBD1; J gene: TRBJ1-1; clone size: once; V gene: TRBV19
CDR3 DNA: TGTGCCACCCAGGGGGGATCCGAAGGGGGAGCTTTCTTT; CDR3 protein: CATQGGSEGGAFF; D gene: TRBD1; J gene: TRBJ1-1; clone size: NA; V gene: TRBV12-5
CDR3 DNA: TGCAGCGTTGGACAGAACACTGAAGCTTTCTTT; CDR3 protein: CSVGQNTEAFF; D gene: NA; J gene: TRBJ1-1; clone size: NA; V gene: TRBV29-1
CDR3 DNA: TGTGCCAGCCGACAGGTCAATCAGCCCCAGCATTTT; CDR3 protein: CASRQVNQPQHF; D gene: NA; J gene: TRBJ1-5; clone size: few; V gene: TRBV19
CDR3 DNA: TGTGCCAGCAGCCAAGATAATCGCGGGGATGAGCAGTTCTTC; CDR3 protein: CASSQDNRGDEQFF; D gene: NA; J gene: TRBJ2-1; clone size: NA; V gene: TRBV3-1/TRBV3-2
CDR3 DNA: TGTGCCTGCGGACAGGGGGCTTCCTACGAGCAGTACTTC; CDR3 protein: CACGQGASYEQYF; D gene: TRBD1; J gene: TRBJ2-7; clone size: NA; V gene: TRBV30
CDR3 DNA: TGTGCCAGCAGCGGGGGGAGAGCGGGGACGATCTCTGGGGCCAACGTCCTGACTTTC; CDR3 protein: CASSGGRAGTISGANVLTF; D gene: TRBD2; J gene: TRBJ2-6; clone size: NA; V gene: TRBV11-2
CDR3 DNA: TGTGCCAGCAGTGAGGGACAGCTCAATCAGCCCCAGCATTTT; CDR3 protein: CASSEGQLNQPQHF; D gene: TRBD1; J gene: TRBJ1-5; clone size: NA; V gene: TRBV2
CDR3 DNA: TGTGCCAGTAGTCCAAGGACAGGGCGGCTTCATCAGCCCCAGCATTTT; CDR3 protein: CASSPRTGRLHQPQHF; D gene: TRBD1; J gene: TRBJ1-5; clone size: NA; V gene: TRBV19
CDR3 DNA: TGTGGCCCTAGGGGTGGAAACACCATATATTTT; CDR3 protein: CGPRGGNTIYF; D gene: NA; J gene: TRBJ1-3; clone size: NA; V gene: TRBV30
CDR3 DNA: TGTGCCACCAGTGAAGGCGGGGTGAGTGAAAAACTGTTTTTT; CDR3 protein: CATSEGGVSEKLFF; D gene: NA; J gene: TRBJ1-4; clone size: NA; V gene: TRBV24-1
CDR3 DNA: TGTGCCACCGGGGACAGAAGTAATCAGCCCCAGCATTTT; CDR3 protein: CATGDRSNQPQHF; D gene: TRBD1; J gene: TRBJ1-5; clone size: NA; V gene: TRBV19
CDR3 DNA: TGTGCCAGCATTCTCGGCGGGGGGTCTAATGAGCAGTTCTTC; CDR3 protein: CASILGGGSNEQFF; D gene: TRBD2; J gene: TRBJ2-1; clone size: NA; V gene: TRBV2
CDR3 DNA: TGTGCCAGCTCACCACCCGCAGGGGATGAGCAGTTCTTC; CDR3 protein: CASSPPAGDEQFF; D gene: NA; J gene: TRBJ2-1; clone size: NA; V gene: TRBV18
CDR3 DNA: TGTGCCACCTCCCTGGGGACAGGGTGGGATGAGCAGTTCTTC; CDR3 protein: CATSLGTGWDEQFF; D gene: TRBD1; J gene: TRBJ2-1; clone size: once; V gene: TRBV19
CDR3 DNA: TGTGCCAGCAGCCCCCCCTCCTTATACGAGCAGTACTTC; CDR3 protein: CASSPPSLYEQYF; D gene: NA; J gene: TRBJ2-7; clone size: NA; V gene: TRBV6-5
CDR3 DNA: TGTGCCAGCAGCCTAACCGAGGGTTCTCAGCCCCAGCATTTT; CDR3 protein: CASSLTEGSQPQHF; D gene: NA; J gene: TRBJ1-5; clone size: once; V gene: TRBV7-9
CDR3 DNA: TGTGCCAGCAGCCCACTACAGGGGACCGGGGAGCTGTTTTTT; CDR3 protein: CASSPLQGTGELFF; D gene: TRBD1; J gene: TRBJ2-2; clone size: few; V gene: TRBV6-6
CDR3 DNA: TGTGCCAGCAGCGTAGGGGACAGGGGCACCGGGGAGCTGTTTTTT; CDR3 protein: CASSVGDRGTGELFF; D gene: TRBD1; J gene: TRBJ2-2; clone size: NA; V gene: TRBV9
CDR3 DNA: TGTGCCAGCAGCAAGCTCCCGGCAGGGAGGACTGAAGCTTTCTTT; CDR3 protein: CASSKLPAGRTEAFF; D gene: NA; J gene: TRBJ1-1; clone size: NA; V gene: TRBV5-6
CDR3 DNA: TGTGCCAGCAGAAGGGAGGGGGTGAACACTGAAGCTTTCTTT; CDR3 protein: CASRREGVNTEAFF; D gene: NA; J gene: TRBJ1-1; clone size: once; V gene: TRBV6-5
CDR3 DNA: TGTGCCAGCAGCTTAGGCCGGACAGGGGGGAACTATGGCTACACCTTC; CDR3 protein: CASSLGRTGGNYGYTF; D gene: TRBD1; J gene: TRBJ1-2; clone size: NA; V gene: TRBV13
CDR3 DNA: TGTGCCAGCAGCCCGGGAGTAGACAGCGAGCAGTACTTC; CDR3 protein: CASSPGVDSEQYF; D gene: NA; J gene: TRBJ2-7; clone size: NA; V gene: TRBV5-4
CDR3 DNA: TGTGCCAGCAGCTCCTCCTACGAGCAGTACTTC; CDR3 protein: CASSSSYEQYF; D gene: NA; J gene: TRBJ2-7; clone size: NA; V gene: TRBV28
CDR3 DNA: TGCAGCGTGCTGCAGGGAGGCAACTATGGCTACACCTTC; CDR3 protein: CSVLQGGNYGYTF; D gene: NA; J gene: TRBJ1-2; clone size: NA; V gene: TRBV29-1
CDR3 DNA: TGTGCCACCAGTGATCTTTATGGCTACACCTTC; CDR3 protein: CATSDLYGYTF; D gene: NA; J gene: TRBJ1-2; clone size: NA; V gene: TRBV24-1
CDR3 DNA: TGTGCCAGCAGCCCCAGAGGGGACAGGGTTTCGCCCCAGCATTTT; CDR3 protein: CASSPRGDRVSPQHF; D gene: TRBD1; J gene: TRBJ1-5; clone size: NA; V gene: TRBV2
CDR3 DNA: TGTGCCACCAGTGATCCCCGTCAAGGGGGCGGCACTGAAGCTTTCTTT; CDR3 protein: CATSDPRQGGGTEAFF; D gene: TRBD1; J gene: TRBJ1-1; clone size: few; V gene: TRBV24-1
CDR3 DNA: TGTGCCTCATTGGACAGGGTCAACGAGCAGTACTTC; CDR3 protein: CASLDRVNEQYF; D gene: TRBD1; J gene: TRBJ2-7; clone size: NA; V gene: TRBV30
CDR3 DNA: TGTGCCATCAGACCCGCGGGAGAGACAGATACGCAGTATTTT; CDR3 protein: CAIRPAGETDTQYF; D gene: TRBD2; J gene: TRBJ2-3; clone size: once; V gene: TRBV10-3
CDR3 DNA: TGTGCCAGCAGCTTGAAGCTAGCGGGGGACGAGCAGTACTTC; CDR3 protein: CASSLKLAGDEQYF; D gene: TRBD2; J gene: TRBJ2-7; clone size: NA; V gene: TRBV5-4
CDR3 DNA: TGTGCCAGTACCAATCCTTCCACAGGGAACCAGCCCCAGCATTTT; CDR3 protein: CASTNPSTGNQPQHF; D gene: NA; J gene: TRBJ1-5; clone size: NA; V gene: TRBV19
CDR3 DNA: TGCGCCAGCAGCTTCGTCGGGACTAGCGGGGTCTACAATGAGCAGTTCTTC; CDR3 protein: CASSFVGTSGVYNEQFF; D gene: TRBD2; J gene: TRBJ2-1; clone size: few; V gene: TRBV5-1
CDR3 DNA: TGTGCCAGCAGCAAAGATGTGAGCGGGTTGGCCCAGTACTTC; CDR3 protein: CASSKDVSGLAQYF; D gene: NA; J gene: TRBJ2-5; clone size: NA; V gene: TRBV21-1
CDR3 DNA: TGTGCCAGCAGCGTTGACGGGGGAGACACAGATACGCAGTATTTT; CDR3 protein: CASSVDGGDTDTQYF; D gene: NA; J gene: TRBJ2-3; clone size: once; V gene: TRBV9
CDR3 DNA: TGTGCCAGCAGTTTTATGGGGGCTGGCGAGCAGTACTTC; CDR3 protein: CASSFMGAGEQYF; D gene: NA; J gene: TRBJ2-7; clone size: NA; V gene: TRBV12-3/TRBV12-4